These T cell receptor beta chains were read from a single sample in a study of T cells in Graves' hyperthyroidism and ophthalmopathy. TCRdb redid the calling of the multiplex PCR reads with MiXCR, one entry per CDR3 protein. The data show around 340,000 distinct CDR3 sequences, with 15% to 20% seen just once and 15% held by the top ten. Sequencing was done on a sample of blood. The origin of the receptors is a woman in her forties with Graves' ophthalmopathy. The conserved cysteine and the conserved F or W are not part of the CDR3 here. The order of the fields is J gene, clone size, D gene, V gene, CDR3 protein. D genes are given only for firm matches. The size entry is marked missing in some rows and otherwise reads once, few, many or a size class.

TRBJ2-7 . . TRBV3-1 ASSLRSDYEQY
TRBJ1-6 . . TRBV6-1 ASSEQGLSPLH
TRBJ2-5 . . TRBV7-8 ASSPRRGRTEETQY
TRBJ2-7 many . TRBV28 ASATENSSYEQY
TRBJ2-7 many TRBD2 TRBV6-2/TRBV6-3 ASSNRRTGLAGSYEQY
TRBJ1-5 many TRBD1 TRBV12-3/TRBV12-4 ASSPGGGNQPQH
TRBJ2-5 many TRBD2 TRBV20-1 SAREASGRSETQY
TRBJ2-2 many . TRBV5-4 ASTLGLKNTGELF
TRBJ1-1 . . TRBV11-3 ASSLGVAWATEAF
TRBJ1-3 many . TRBV7-8 ASTMGAGWPGNTIY
TRBJ2-2 many TRBD2 TRBV9 ASSALAGGTGELF
TRBJ1-2 many TRBD1 TRBV28 ASTQTGERGYT
TRBJ1-2 many . TRBV27 ASSLGGPGYLRYGYT
TRBJ2-7 once TRBD2 TRBV6-2/TRBV6-3 ASSRGRGEQY
TRBJ1-5 many TRBD1 TRBV28 ASSVQGSGPQH
TRBJ2-7 . . TRBV19 ASSISEGIYEQY
TRBJ2-4 many TRBD2 TRBV28 ASRRLAGGRDGKNIQY
TRBJ1-5 many TRBD1 TRBV10-3 AIRGDSHSNQPQH
TRBJ2-5 many . TRBV29-1 SVNWEPGQETQY
TRBJ1-1 many . TRBV3-1 ASSQDIGVVGTEAF
TRBJ2-7 . . TRBV4-1 ASSQDAAGSSYEQY
TRBJ1-1 few . TRBV20-1 SARPQTLGTEAF
TRBJ2-5 . . TRBV20-1 SARTMTGVKQETQY
TRBJ2-7 . . TRBV19 ASSKGLISSYEQY
TRBJ2-2 . . TRBV29-1 SVLHTGELF
TRBJ1-1 many . TRBV11-2 ASRRGQMNTEAF
TRBJ1-1 many TRBD1 TRBV28 ASSPRTGYMNTEAF
TRBJ2-7 once . TRBV12-3/TRBV12-4 ASSFQGLLYEQY